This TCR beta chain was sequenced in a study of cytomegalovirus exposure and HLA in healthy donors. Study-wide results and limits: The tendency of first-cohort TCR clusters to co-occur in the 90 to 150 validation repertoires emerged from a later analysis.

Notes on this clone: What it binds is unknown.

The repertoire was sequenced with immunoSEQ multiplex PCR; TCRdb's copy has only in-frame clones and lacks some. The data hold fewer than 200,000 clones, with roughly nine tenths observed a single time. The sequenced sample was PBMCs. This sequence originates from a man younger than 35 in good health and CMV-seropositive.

DNA of the CDR3: TGTGCCAGCAGCGTAGGGGGACAGGGGGCTTCTGGAAACACCATATATTTT. Translating gives CASSVGGQGASGNTIYF. The chain couples TRBV9 to TRBJ1-3; 12 bases align to TRBD1. Looked up from germline, CDR1 is SGDLS and CDR2 is YYNGEE. Trimming at V came to 0 bases and at J to 1 base, leaving 2 bases not matched to a gene. The CDR3 has 17 amino acids.